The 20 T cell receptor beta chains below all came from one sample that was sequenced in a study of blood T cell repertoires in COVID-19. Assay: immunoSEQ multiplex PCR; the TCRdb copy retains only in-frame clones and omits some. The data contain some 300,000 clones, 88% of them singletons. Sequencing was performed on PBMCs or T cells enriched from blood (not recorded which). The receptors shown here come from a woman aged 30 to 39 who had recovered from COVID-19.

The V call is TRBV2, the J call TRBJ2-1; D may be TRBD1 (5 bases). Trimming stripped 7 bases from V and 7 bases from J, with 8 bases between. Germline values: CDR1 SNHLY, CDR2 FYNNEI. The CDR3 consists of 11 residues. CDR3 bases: TGTGCCAGCAACAGGCTTAATGAGCAGTTCTTC. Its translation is CASNRLNEQFF.

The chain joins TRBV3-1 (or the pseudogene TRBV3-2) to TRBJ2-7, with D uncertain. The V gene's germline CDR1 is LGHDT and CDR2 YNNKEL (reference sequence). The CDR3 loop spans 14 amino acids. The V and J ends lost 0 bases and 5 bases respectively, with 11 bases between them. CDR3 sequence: CASSQELRWDEQYF. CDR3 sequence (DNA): TGTGCCAGCAGCCAAGAATTGCGGTGGGACGAGCAGTACTTC.

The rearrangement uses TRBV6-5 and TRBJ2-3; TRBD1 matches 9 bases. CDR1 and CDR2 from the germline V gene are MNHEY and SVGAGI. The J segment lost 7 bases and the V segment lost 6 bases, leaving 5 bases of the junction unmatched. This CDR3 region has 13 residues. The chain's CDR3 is CASSGQGPNTQYF. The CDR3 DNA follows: TGTGCCAGCAGCGGACAGGGGCCGAATACGCAGTATTTT.

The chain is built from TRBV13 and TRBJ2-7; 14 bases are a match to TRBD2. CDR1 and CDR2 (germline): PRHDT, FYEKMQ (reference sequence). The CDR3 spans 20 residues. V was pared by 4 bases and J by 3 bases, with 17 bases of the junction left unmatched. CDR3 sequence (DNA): TGTGCCAGCAGCTATACATACAGACGGACTAGCGGGAGGTCCCGCTACGAGCAGTACTTC. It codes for CASSYTYRRTSGRSRYEQYF. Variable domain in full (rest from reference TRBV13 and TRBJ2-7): AAGVIQSPRHLIKEKRETATLKCYPIPRHDTVYWYQQGPGQDPQFLISFYEKMQSDKGSIPDRFSAQQFSDYHSELNMSSLELGDSALYFCASSYTYRRTSGRSRYEQYFGPGTRLTVT.

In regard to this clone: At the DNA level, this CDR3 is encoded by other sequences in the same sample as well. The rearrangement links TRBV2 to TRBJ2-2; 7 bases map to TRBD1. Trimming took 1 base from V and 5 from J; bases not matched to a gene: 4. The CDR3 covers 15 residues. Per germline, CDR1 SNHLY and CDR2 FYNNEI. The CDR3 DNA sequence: TGTGCCAGCAGTGAAGATCCGACAGGGACCGGGGAGCTGTTTTTT. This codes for CASSEDPTGTGELFF.

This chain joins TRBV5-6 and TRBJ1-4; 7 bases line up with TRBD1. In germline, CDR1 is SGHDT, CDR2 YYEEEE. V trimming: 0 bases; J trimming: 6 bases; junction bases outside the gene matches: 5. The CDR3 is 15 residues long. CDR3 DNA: TGTGCCAGCAGCTTGGCGGGACAGCAGTATGAAAAACTGTTTTTT. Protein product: CASSLAGQQYEKLFF. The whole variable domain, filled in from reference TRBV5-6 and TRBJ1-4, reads DAGVTQSPTHLIKTRGQQVTLRCSPKSGHDTVSWYQQALGQGPQFIFQYYEEEERQRGNFPDRFSGHQFPNYSSELNVNALLLGDSALYLCASSLAGQQYEKLFFGSGTQLSVL.

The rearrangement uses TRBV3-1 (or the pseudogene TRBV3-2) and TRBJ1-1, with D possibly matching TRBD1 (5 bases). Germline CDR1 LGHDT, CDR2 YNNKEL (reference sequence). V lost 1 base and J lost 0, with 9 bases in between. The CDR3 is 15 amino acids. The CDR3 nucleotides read TGTGCCAGCAGCCAAGGGGGCGGGGTGAACACTGAAGCTTTCTTT. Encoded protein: CASSQGGGVNTEAFF.

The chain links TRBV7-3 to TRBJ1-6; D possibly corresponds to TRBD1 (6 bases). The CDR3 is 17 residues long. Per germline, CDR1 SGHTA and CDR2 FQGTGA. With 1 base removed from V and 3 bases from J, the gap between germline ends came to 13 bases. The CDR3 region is CASSLIGGRGYNSPLHF. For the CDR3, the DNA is TGTGCCAGCAGCTTAATCGGGGGGCGCGGCTATAATTCACCCCTCCACTTT.

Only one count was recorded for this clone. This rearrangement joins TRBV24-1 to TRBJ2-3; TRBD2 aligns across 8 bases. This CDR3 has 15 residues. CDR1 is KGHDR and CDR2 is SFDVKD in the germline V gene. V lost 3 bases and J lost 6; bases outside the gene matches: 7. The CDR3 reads CATSDPGGAGDTQYF. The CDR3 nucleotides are TGTGCCACCAGTGATCCCGGGGGGGCCGGGGATACGCAGTATTTT.

The DNA for the CDR3 is TGCGCCAGCAGCGCCCAGGGAGGAGGCACAGATACGCAGTATTTT. Residues: CASSAQGGGTDTQYF. The rearrangement uses TRBV5-1 and TRBJ2-3, with D possibly TRBD2 on 6 matching bases. The CDR3 spans 15 residues. The germline CDR1 and CDR2 sequences are SGHRS and YFSETQ. The germline V and J ends were trimmed by 4 bases and 1 base, with 13 bases remaining between them.

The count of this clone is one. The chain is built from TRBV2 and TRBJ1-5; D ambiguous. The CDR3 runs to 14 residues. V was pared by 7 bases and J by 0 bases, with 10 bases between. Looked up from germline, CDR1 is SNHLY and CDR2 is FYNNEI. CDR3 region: CASTTGFSNQPQHF. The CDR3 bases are TGTGCCAGCACAACTGGTTTTAGCAATCAGCCCCAGCATTTT.

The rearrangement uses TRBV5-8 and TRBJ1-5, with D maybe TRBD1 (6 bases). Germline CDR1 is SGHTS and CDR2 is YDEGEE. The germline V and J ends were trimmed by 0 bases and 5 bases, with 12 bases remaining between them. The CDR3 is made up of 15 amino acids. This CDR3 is CASSLVTTGYQPQHF. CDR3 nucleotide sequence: TGTGCCAGCAGCTTGGTTACGACAGGATATCAGCCCCAGCATTTT.

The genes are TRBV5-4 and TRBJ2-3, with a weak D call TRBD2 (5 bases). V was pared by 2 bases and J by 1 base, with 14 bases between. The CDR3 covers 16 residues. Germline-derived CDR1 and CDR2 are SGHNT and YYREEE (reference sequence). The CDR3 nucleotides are TGTGCCAGCAGCTTAGATTCAGCGGCCGGCACAGATACGCAGTATTTT. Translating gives CASSLDSAAGTDTQYF.

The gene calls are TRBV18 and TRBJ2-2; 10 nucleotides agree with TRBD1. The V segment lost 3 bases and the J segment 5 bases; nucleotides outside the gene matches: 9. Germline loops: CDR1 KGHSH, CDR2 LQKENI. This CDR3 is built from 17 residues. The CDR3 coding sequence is TGTGCCAGCTCACCCAGTTACGGGACAGGGGCAACCGGGGAGCTGTTTTTT. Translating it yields CASSPSYGTGATGELFF.

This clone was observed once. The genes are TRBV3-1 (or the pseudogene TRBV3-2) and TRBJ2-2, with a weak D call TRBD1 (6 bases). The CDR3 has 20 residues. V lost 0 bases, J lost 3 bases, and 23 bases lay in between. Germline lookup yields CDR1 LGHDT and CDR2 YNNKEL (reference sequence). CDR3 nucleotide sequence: TGTGCCAGCAGCCAAGAAAAAAAAACAGGGTCGAGACGGTACACCGGGGAGCTGTTTTTT. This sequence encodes CASSQEKKTGSRRYTGELFF.

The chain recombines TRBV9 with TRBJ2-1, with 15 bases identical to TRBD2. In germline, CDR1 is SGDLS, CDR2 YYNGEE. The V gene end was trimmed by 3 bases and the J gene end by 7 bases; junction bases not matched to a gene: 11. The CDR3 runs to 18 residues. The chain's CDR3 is CASSESGTSGGSGNEQFF. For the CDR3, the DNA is TGTGCCAGCAGCGAGAGCGGGACTAGCGGGGGGAGTGGGAATGAGCAGTTCTTC.

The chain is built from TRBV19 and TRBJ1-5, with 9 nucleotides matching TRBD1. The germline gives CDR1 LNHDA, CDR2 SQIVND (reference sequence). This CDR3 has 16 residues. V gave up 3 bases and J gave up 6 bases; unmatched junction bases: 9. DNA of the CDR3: TGTGCCAGTAGTATGTCTCCGGGACAGGGTGCTCAGCCCCAGCATTTT. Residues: CASSMSPGQGAQPQHF.

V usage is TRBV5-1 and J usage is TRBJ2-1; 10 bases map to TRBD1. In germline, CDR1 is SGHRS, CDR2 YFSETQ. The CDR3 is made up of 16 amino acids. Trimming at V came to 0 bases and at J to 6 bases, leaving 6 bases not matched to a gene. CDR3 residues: CASSLGQGALTNEQFF. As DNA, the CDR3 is TGCGCCAGCAGCTTGGGACAGGGGGCGCTAACCAATGAGCAGTTCTTC.

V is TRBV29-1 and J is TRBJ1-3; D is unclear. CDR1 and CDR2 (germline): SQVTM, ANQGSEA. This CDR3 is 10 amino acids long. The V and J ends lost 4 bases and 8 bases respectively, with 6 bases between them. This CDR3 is CSVGADTIYF. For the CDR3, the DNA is TGCAGCGTTGGTGCGGACACCATATATTTT.

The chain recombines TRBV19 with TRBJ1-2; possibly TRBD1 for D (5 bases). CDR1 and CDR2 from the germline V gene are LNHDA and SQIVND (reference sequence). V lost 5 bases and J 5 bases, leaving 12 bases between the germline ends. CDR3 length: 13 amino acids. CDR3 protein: CASSPSGLYGYTF. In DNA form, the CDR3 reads TGTGCCAGTAGTCCCTCAGGGTTATATGGCTACACCTTC. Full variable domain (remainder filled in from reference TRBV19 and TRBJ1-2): DGGITQSPKYLFRKEGQNVTLSCEQNLNHDAMYWYRQDPGQGLRLIYYSQIVNDFQKGDIAEGYSVSREKKESFPLTVTSAQKNPTAFYLCASSPSGLYGYTFGSGTRLTVV.